This TCR beta chain came from a study of beta chain features in type 1 diabetes. Whole-study results and caveats: Patients with type 1 diabetes carried fewer insertions and had more deletions at their VDJ junctions. Still unanswered here is whether HLA type influences TCRB rearrangement.

Each of the sorted populations had a purity greater than 95%. In the case of this clone: Its antigen is not known.

Every isolated RNA sample was fully reverse transcribed, so sequencing captured expressed TCRB transcripts. An average of roughly 4 million reads was obtained for naive, central memory and regulatory T cell samples. The table came from immunoSEQ multiplex PCR; TCRdb's copy has only in-frame clones and leaves some out. The sample lists nearly 250,000 clones; less than 15% were seen once. The germline V and J ends were trimmed by 1 base and 8 bases, with 17 bases remaining between them. Per germline, CDR1 LNHDA and CDR2 SQIVND (reference sequence). This CDR3 contains 15 residues. The sequence came from a woman aged 40 to 50 in good health. The V call is TRBV19, the J call TRBJ1-2, with D possibly matching TRBD1 (6 bases). Material for sequencing was naive CD4+ T cells from blood. The CDR3 spells CASSIVERPGHGYTF. CDR3 DNA: TGTGCCAGTAGTATAGTCGAGCGGCCGGGACACGGCTACACCTTC.